The next 17 T cell receptor beta chains were all read from a single sample in a study of blood T cell repertoires in COVID-19. Measured with immunoSEQ multiplex PCR; TCRdb has only the in-frame clones, and not every one. This sample has approximately 90,000 clones, with 80% to 90% found just once. Specimen: peripheral blood. All receptors derive from a man older than 75 with active or convalescent COVID-19.

The chain links TRBV19 to TRBJ2-2; D perhaps matches TRBD2 (6 bases). The germline CDR1 and CDR2 sequences are LNHDA and SQIVND (reference sequence). The CDR3 runs 16 residues. The V gene lost 8 bases and the J gene lost 2 bases, with 18 bases spanning the gap. CDR3 nucleotide sequence: TGTGCCAGTGATTCTCCAGGGACTCATAACACCGGGGAGCTGTTTTTT. This translates into CASDSPGTHNTGELFF.

J is TRBJ2-7 and V is TRBV29-1, with 9 bases fitting TRBD1. Germline V gene data show CDR1 as SQVTM and CDR2 as ANQGSEA. The V and J ends lost 4 bases and 1 base, in that order; junction bases with no gene match: 2. The CDR3 totals 13 residues. The CDR3 DNA follows: TGCAGCGTTGGACAGGGGGGTTCCTACGAGCAGTACTTC. Its translation is CSVGQGGSYEQYF.

The chain recombines TRBV6-2 or TRBV6-3 with TRBJ2-5, with 12 positions matching TRBD2. This CDR3 comprises 16 residues. Trimming at V came to 0 bases and at J to 3 bases, leaving 2 bases not matched to a gene. Germline CDR1 and CDR2: MNHEY and SVGEGT. CDR3 sequence reads: CASSYSRTSGEETQYF. CDR3 sequence (DNA): TGTGCCAGCAGTTACTCCCGGACTAGCGGGGAAGAGACCCAGTACTTC.

V and J are TRBV2 and TRBJ1-2, with 9 bases matching TRBD1. With 5 bases clipped from V and 3 bases from J, the junction kept 7 bases outside the gene matches. The CDR3 is made up of 15 amino acids. From germline, CDR1 is SNHLY and CDR2 FYNNEI. CDR3 bases: TGTGCCAGCAGTCGATCGGGACAGGGATACTATGGCTACACCTTC. Translation: CASSRSGQGYYGYTF.

In DNA, the CDR3 is TGTGCCAGCAGTTTATCGACGCCTAGCTCGGGGTCCTATAATTCACCCCTCCACTTT. This translates into CASSLSTPSSGSYNSPLHF. This rearrangement joins TRBV27 to TRBJ1-6; D not certain. Trimming cost V 0 bases and J 1 base, with 16 bases left between them. The CDR3 sequence is 19 residues long. The germline gives CDR1 MNHEY, CDR2 SMNVEV (reference sequence).

V is TRBV30 and J is TRBJ1-6; perhaps TRBD1 as D (6 bases). Deletions cut 1 base from V and 4 bases from J, with 17 bases between. Germline-derived CDR1 and CDR2 are GTSNPN and SVGIG (reference sequence). CDR3 length: 17 amino acids. The DNA of the CDR3 is TGTGCCTGGAGTGGGACCGGGGGGCGGAATTATAATTCACCCCTCCACTTT. Translated, it gives CAWSGTGGRNYNSPLHF.

The V gene is TRBV28, the J gene TRBJ2-7, with TRBD2 identical over 7 bases. The CDR3 is made up of 14 amino acids. The V gene end was trimmed by 7 bases and the J gene end by 2 bases; junction bases not matched to a gene: 8. CDR1 MDHEN and CDR2 SYDVKM come from the germline V gene. The CDR3 coding sequence is TGTGCCAGCACCCTCCCCGGGACTACCTACGAGCAGTACTTC. This encodes CASTLPGTTYEQYF. The full variable domain, completed using reference TRBV28 and TRBJ2-7, is DVKVTQSSRYLVKRTGEKVFLECVQDMDHENMFWYRQDPGLGLRLIYFSYDVKMKEKGDIPEGYSVSREKKERFSLILESASTNQTSMYLCASTLPGTTYEQYFGPGTRLTVT.

The chain couples TRBV15 to TRBJ2-3; weak D call: TRBD1 (5 bases). The germline gives CDR1 LNHNV, CDR2 YYDKDF (reference sequence). Trimming pared 3 bases from V and 2 bases from J, leaving 6 bases between. The CDR3 is made up of 13 amino acids. DNA of the CDR3: TGTGCCACCAGCAGGGACAACACAGATACGCAGTATTTT. It specifies CATSRDNTDTQYF.

The rearrangement links TRBV19 to TRBJ1-1, with D uncertain. The germline V and J ends were trimmed by 3 bases and 4 bases, with 9 bases remaining between them. CDR3 size: 13 residues. Germline V gives CDR1 LNHDA, CDR2 SQIVND (reference sequence). CDR3 DNA: TGTGCCAGTAGTATCGGGGAGGTCACTGAAGCTTTCTTT. This sequence encodes CASSIGEVTEAFF.

This sequence joins TRBV27 and TRBJ2-1; 10 bases align to TRBD2. V lost 3 bases to trimming and J lost 6 bases; unmatched junction nucleotides: 5. Germline CDR1 reads MNHEY; CDR2 reads SMNVEV (reference sequence). The CDR3 is 15 residues long. The CDR3 spells CASSFGTSVPNEQFF. The CDR3 bases are TGTGCCAGCAGTTTCGGGACTAGCGTGCCCAATGAGCAGTTCTTC.

This chain joins TRBV19 and TRBJ2-7, with D possibly TRBD2 on 6 matching bases. CDR1 LNHDA and CDR2 SQIVND come from the germline V gene (reference sequence). V lost 5 bases, J lost 2 bases, and 13 bases lay in between. The CDR3 length is 14 residues. The CDR3 nucleotides read TGTGCCAGTAGTCCGGGAGTACGACCCTACGAGCAGTACTTC. Translated: CASSPGVRPYEQYF.

The V and J genes are TRBV6-5 and TRBJ1-2, with 9 bases identical to TRBD1. CDR1 is MNHEY and CDR2 is SVGAGI in the germline V gene. V was pared by 7 bases and J by 4 bases, with 7 bases of the junction left unmatched. This CDR3 region has 14 residues. CDR3 sequence (DNA): TGTGCCAGCAATAAACAGGGGGCTAGCTATGGCTACACCTTC. It specifies CASNKQGASYGYTF.

In its sample, this clone was seen a few times. This chain uses TRBV7-2 with TRBJ1-1; a possible D gene is TRBD1 (6 bases). This CDR3 spans 13 amino acids. The germline V and J ends were trimmed by 5 bases and 4 bases, with 11 bases remaining between them. Per germline, CDR1 SGHTA and CDR2 FQGNSA. CDR3 bases: TGTGCCAGCAGCAAAGACAGGTTCACTGAAGCTTTCTTT. As protein: CASSKDRFTEAFF.

This rearrangement joins TRBV6-5 to TRBJ2-5; D might be TRBD2 (6 bases). Trimming stripped 6 bases from V and 5 bases from J, with 13 bases between. The germline gives CDR1 MNHEY, CDR2 SVGAGI. The CDR3 totals 13 residues. CDR3 amino acids: CASSTGTVETQYF. The CDR3 nucleotides read TGTGCCAGCAGCACCGGGACTGTTGAGACCCAGTACTTC.

The CDR3 loop is CASSLGQGSNQPQHF. The CDR3 DNA follows: TGTGCCAGCAGCCTAGGACAGGGAAGCAATCAGCCCCAGCATTTT. The chain links TRBV7-8 to TRBJ1-5, with TRBD1 identical over 8 bases. CDR3 length equals 15 residues. Looked up from germline, CDR1 is SGHVS and CDR2 is FQNEAQ. J was trimmed by 1 base and V by 5 bases; bases with no gene match: 4.

This chain connects TRBV5-1 to TRBJ2-3; 10 nucleotides agree with TRBD2. J was trimmed by 1 base and V by 6 bases; bases with no gene match: 2. The length of the CDR3 is 14 residues. Germline-derived CDR1 and CDR2 are SGHRS and YFSETQ. The CDR3 nucleotides read TGCGCCAGCACCGGGACTAGCGGCACAGATACGCAGTATTTT. Protein: CASTGTSGTDTQYF.

This clone was seen a single time. V gene TRBV7-2 combines with J gene TRBJ2-7; 11 positions agree with TRBD2. The J segment lost 4 bases and the V segment lost 5 bases, leaving 7 bases of the junction unmatched. CDR1 and CDR2 (germline): SGHTA, FQGNSA. The CDR3 extends over 15 amino acids. CDR3: CASSPIAGGPYEQYF. The CDR3, as DNA: TGTGCCAGCAGCCCTATAGCGGGAGGGCCGTACGAGCAGTACTTC.